This is a list of T cell receptor beta chains from one sample in a study of cytomegalovirus exposure and HLA in healthy donors. TCRdb's table, derived via immunoSEQ multiplex PCR, lists solely in-frame clones and lacks some. The repertoire consists of roughly 80,000 clones, with approximately 95% occurring once and the leading ten covering more than 2%. Sequences were obtained from PBMCs. The source is a woman in her late teens or twenties in good health and CMV-seronegative. Both conserved end residues are part of each CDR3. D genes are given only for firm matches. Part of the rows lack a size; the others show once, few, many or a class for expanded clones.

TRBV5-1	NA	TRBD2	TRBJ2-3	TGCGCCAGCAGCTGGTTAGCGGGGGCAGCAGATACGCAGTATTTT	CASSWLAGAADTQYF
TRBV11-2	NA	NA	TRBJ1-1	TGTGCCAGCAGCTTGGCTTACAGATCGAACACTGAAGCTTTCTTT	CASSLAYRSNTEAFF
TRBV9	NA	TRBD2	TRBJ2-1	TGTGCCAGCAGCGTAGCCCGGGGGGGCAATGAGCAGTTCTTC	CASSVARGGNEQFF
TRBV19	few	TRBD2	TRBJ2-1	TGTGCCAGTAGTATAGTAGTAGCGGGAGGCCTCTACAATGAGCAGTTCTTC	CASSIVVAGGLYNEQFF
TRBV30	few	NA	TRBJ1-2	TGTGCCCAGAAAGCCCCAGGGGTTGGCTACACCTTC	CAQKAPGVGYTF
TRBV6-5	NA	NA	TRBJ1-5	TGTGCCAGCAGCCGAGGAGGGGGCAATCAGCCCCAGCATTTT	CASSRGGGNQPQHF
TRBV9	once	TRBD1	TRBJ1-4	TGTGCCAGCAGCGTAGACGAGACAGGGGAGGTAAAACTGTTTTTT	CASSVDETGEVKLFF
TRBV5-4	NA	NA	TRBJ2-7	TGTGCCAGCAGCCTAGACAGACGCTACGAGCAGTACTTC	CASSLDRRYEQYF
TRBV21-1	once	NA	TRBJ2-7	TGTGCCAGCAGCAAAGCAGTACCGGGACAGTATTACGAGCAGTACTTC	CASSKAVPGQYYEQYF
TRBV11-1	NA	TRBD1	TRBJ1-4	TGTGCCAGCAGCGGACAGGGGGATGAAAAACTGTTTTTT	CASSGQGDEKLFF
TRBV7-8	NA	TRBD2	TRBJ2-1	TGTGCCAGCAGCTGGTCCCTAGCGGGGGGGGCCTGGCAGTTCTTC	CASSWSLAGGAWQFF
TRBV6-1	NA	TRBD1	TRBJ2-1	TGTGCCAGCATAGAGGCGGCAGGGGGCCACAATGAGCAGTTCTTC	CASIEAAGGHNEQFF
TRBV16	NA	NA	TRBJ2-7	TGTGCCAGCAGCCAATTCGCCACAGGGTCGGGTTACGAGCAGTACTTC	CASSQFATGSGYEQYF
TRBV5-1	NA	TRBD1	TRBJ1-2	TGCGCCAGCAGCCTGGGGACAGACGATTCATATGGCTACACCTTC	CASSLGTDDSYGYTF
TRBV7-9	NA	NA	TRBJ2-7	TGTGCCAGCAGCCCCCCGACAGATTCCTACGAGCAGTACTTC	CASSPPTDSYEQYF
TRBV6-6	NA	NA	TRBJ2-7	TGTGCCAGCAGATCTGAAGCAGGTTTTTCCGAGCAGTACTTC	CASRSEAGFSEQYF
TRBV6-1	NA	TRBD1	TRBJ2-2	TGTGCCAGCAGTAAAGGACAGGGAAACACCGGGGAGCTGTTTTTT	CASSKGQGNTGELFF
TRBV6-1	few	NA	TRBJ1-5	TGTGCCAGCCATATGACAGGTAATCAGCCCCAGCATTTT	CASHMTGNQPQHF
TRBV6-5	NA	TRBD2	TRBJ2-1	TGTGCCAGCAGACGCCGGGGGGTTGATAACAATGAGCAGTTCTTC	CASRRRGVDNNEQFF
TRBV19	NA	NA	TRBJ2-1	TGTGCCAGTAGCCGGGACACCCGACGCTCCTACAATGAGCAGTTCTTC	CASSRDTRRSYNEQFF
TRBV19	NA	NA	TRBJ2-7	TGTGCCAGTAGTGGGGACTCAATGTACGAGCAGTACTTC	CASSGDSMYEQYF
TRBV7-9	NA	NA	TRBJ2-2	TGTGCCAGCAGCTTAGGGACTAAGGTTTCCGGGGAGCTGTTTTTT	CASSLGTKVSGELFF
TRBV2	NA	NA	TRBJ2-7	TGTGCCAGCAGTGAATTCGCAGAAACTAGCTTGGGAGGCTACGAGCAGTACTTC	CASSEFAETSLGGYEQYF
TRBV4-1	NA	NA	TRBJ2-7	TGCGCCAGCAGCCAAGAGGAGGGCACCCCTTTCGAGCAGTACTTC	CASSQEEGTPFEQYF
TRBV11-2	NA	TRBD2	TRBJ2-7	TGTGCCAGCAGCGCCTCCGGGACTAGCGTGTACGAGCAGTACTTC	CASSASGTSVYEQYF
TRBV9	NA	NA	TRBJ1-3	TGTGCCAGCAGCGTAGACCACAGGACAGCTGGAAACACCATATATTTT	CASSVDHRTAGNTIYF
TRBV2	NA	TRBD2	TRBJ2-7	TGTGCCAGCAGGATACTGACTAGCGGGGGGCAGGAGCAGTACTTC	CASRILTSGGQEQYF
TRBV19	NA	TRBD2	TRBJ2-5	TGTGCCAGTAGTGTTCGGGCGACTAGCGGGAGGGCTGGGGAAGAGACCCAGTACTTC	CASSVRATSGRAGEETQYF
TRBV25-1	NA	TRBD1	TRBJ1-5	TGTGCCAGCAGTGCACAGGGGGCTGCTCAGCCCCAGCATTTT	CASSAQGAAQPQHF
TRBV4-3	NA	TRBD1	TRBJ1-1	TGCGCCAGCAGCCACACCTGGACAGGGGGTACTGAAGCTTTCTTT	CASSHTWTGGTEAFF
TRBV9	NA	NA	TRBJ2-7	TGTGCCAGCAGCTTATATGACTTGTCCGAGCAGTACTTC	CASSLYDLSEQYF
TRBV25-1	NA	NA	TRBJ1-1	TGTGCCAGCAGTGCGACAGGGAACACTGAAGCTTTCTTT	CASSATGNTEAFF
TRBV5-1	NA	TRBD1	TRBJ2-1	TGCGCCAGCAGCTCCCGACAGGGGGGTACTGAGCAGTTCTTC	CASSSRQGGTEQFF
TRBV5-5	NA	TRBD2	TRBJ2-7	TGTGCCAGCAGCTTAGCGGGGAGGTCCTACGAGCAGTACTTC	CASSLAGRSYEQYF
TRBV4-2	NA	NA	TRBJ2-7	TGTGCCAGCAGCCAAGGTCCGAGGGTAGAGCAGTACTTC	CASSQGPRVEQYF
TRBV30	NA	TRBD1	TRBJ1-2	TGTGCCTGGAGCCAGGGGGCCGACTATGGCTACACCTTC	CAWSQGADYGYTF
TRBV18	NA	NA	TRBJ2-1	TGTGCCAGCTCACTTACGAGGGAAAGGAATGAGCAGTTCTTC	CASSLTRERNEQFF
TRBV19	once	TRBD2	TRBJ2-1	TGTGCCAGTACCCGGGGAGCCGGGACTAGTGTAAATGAGCAGTTCTTC	CASTRGAGTSVNEQFF
TRBV14	once	NA	TRBJ2-7	TGTGCCAGCAGCCAACCCGGGGCGGGGTACGAGCAGTACTTC	CASSQPGAGYEQYF
TRBV7-2	NA	NA	TRBJ1-5	TGTGCCAGCAGCTTATTCGGTTCTCAGCCCCAGCATTTT	CASSLFGSQPQHF
TRBV4-2	NA	TRBD2	TRBJ2-1	TGTGCCAGCAGCCAATTACTAGCGGGAGGGCCGAACTACAATGAGCAGTTCTTC	CASSQLLAGGPNYNEQFF
TRBV7-9	once	NA	TRBJ2-7	TGTGCCAGCACCCATTTGGGGGGTAGCTCCTACGAGCAGTACTTC	CASTHLGGSSYEQYF
TRBV2	once	NA	TRBJ2-5	TGTGCCAGCAGTACCGGAAGGGGAGAGACCCAGTACTTC	CASSTGRGETQYF
TRBV30	NA	TRBD2	TRBJ2-7	TGTGCCTGGACTAGCGGGAGTGGTTACGAGCAGTACTTC	CAWTSGSGYEQYF
TRBV7-3	NA	TRBD2	TRBJ2-2	TGTGCCAGCAGCCCACTAGCGGGGAACACCGGGGAGCTGTTTTTT	CASSPLAGNTGELFF
TRBV5-5	once	NA	TRBJ2-1	TGTGCCAGCAGCTTGGTCGCAGGGGACTACAATGAGCAGTTCTTC	CASSLVAGDYNEQFF
TRBV11-2	NA	NA	TRBJ2-7	TGTGCCAGCAGCCGAGGCGGCCTCACCTACGAGCAGTACTTC	CASSRGGLTYEQYF
TRBV29-1	NA	TRBD1	TRBJ1-2	TGCAGCGCCGCGGGACAGAAGTATGGCTACACCTTC	CSAAGQKYGYTF
TRBV30	NA	NA	TRBJ1-1	TGTGCCTGGAGTCCCGGGACATCAAACACTGAAGCTTTCTTT	CAWSPGTSNTEAFF
TRBV6-1	NA	TRBD1	TRBJ1-1	TGTGCCAGCAGTGTAGACAGGGACCATGCCACTGAAGCTTTCTTT	CASSVDRDHATEAFF